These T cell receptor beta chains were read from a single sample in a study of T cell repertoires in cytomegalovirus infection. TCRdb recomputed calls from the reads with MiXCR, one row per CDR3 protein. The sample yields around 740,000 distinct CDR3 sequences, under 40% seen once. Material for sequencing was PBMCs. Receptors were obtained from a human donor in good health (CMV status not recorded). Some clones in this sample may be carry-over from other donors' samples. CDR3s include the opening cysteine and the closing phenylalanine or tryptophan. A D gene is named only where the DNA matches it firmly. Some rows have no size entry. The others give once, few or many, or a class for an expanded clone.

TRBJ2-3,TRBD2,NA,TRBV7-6,CAKNRLAGGTDTQYF,TGTGCCAAGAATCGACTAGCGGGAGGCACAGATACGCAGTATTTT
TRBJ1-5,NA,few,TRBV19,CASSIIGQDSNQPQHF,TGTGCCAGTAGTATAATTGGGCAGGATAGCAATCAGCCCCAGCATTTT
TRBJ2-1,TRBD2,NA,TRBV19,CASRGGGTNEQFF,TGTGCCAGTAGGGGGGGGGGGACGAATGAGCAGTTCTTC
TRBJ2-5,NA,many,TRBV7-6,CASSLGIGVETQYF,TGTGCCAGCAGCTTGGGGATTGGGGTAGAGACCCAGTACTTC
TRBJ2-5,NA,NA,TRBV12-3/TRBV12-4,CASSFEGYETQYF,TGTGCCAGCAGTTTCGAGGGATACGAGACCCAGTACTTC
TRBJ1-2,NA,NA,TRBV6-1,CASSEAHSRYGYTF,TGTGCCAGCAGTGAAGCGCACAGTCGCTATGGCTACACCTTC
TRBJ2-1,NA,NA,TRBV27,CASRPGVSYNEQFF,TGTGCCAGCCGCCCGGGGGTTTCCTACAATGAGCAGTTCTTC
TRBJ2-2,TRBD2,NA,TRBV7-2,CASSPNGARSGRGNTGELFF,TGTGCCAGCAGCCCTAATGGGGCCCGTAGCGGGAGGGGGAACACCGGGGAGCTGTTTTTT
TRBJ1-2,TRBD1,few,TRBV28,CASSLTRDRSYGYTF,TGTGCCAGCAGTTTAACAAGGGACAGGAGCTATGGCTACACCTTC
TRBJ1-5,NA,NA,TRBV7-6,CASSFSLGGYNQPQHF,TGTGCCAGCAGCTTTTCGTTGGGGGGTTACAATCAGCCCCAGCATTTT
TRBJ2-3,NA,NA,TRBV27,CASSLKRGGITDTQYF,TGTGCCAGCAGTTTAAAAAGAGGGGGTATCACAGATACGCAGTATTTT
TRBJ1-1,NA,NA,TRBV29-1,CSVEVGQRGDEAFF,TGCAGCGTTGAAGTCGGACAACGAGGGGATGAAGCTTTCTTT
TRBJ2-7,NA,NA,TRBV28,CASSGGMDLYEQYF,TGTGCCAGCAGTGGGGGTATGGACTTGTACGAGCAGTACTTC
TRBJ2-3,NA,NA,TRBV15,CATSRRRQATDTQYF,TGTGCCACCAGCAGGAGACGACAAGCTACAGATACGCAGTATTTT
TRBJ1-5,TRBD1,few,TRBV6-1,CASSGQGISNQPQHF,TGTGCCAGCAGCGGACAGGGGATTAGCAATCAGCCCCAGCATTTT
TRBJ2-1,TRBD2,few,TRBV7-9,CASSSRLAGALYNEQFF,TGTGCCAGCAGCTCACGACTAGCGGGAGCCCTCTACAATGAGCAGTTCTTC
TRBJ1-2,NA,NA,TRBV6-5,CASSYRRGGGANYGYTF,TGTGCCAGCAGTTACCGACGGGGCGGGGGAGCTAACTATGGCTACACCTTC
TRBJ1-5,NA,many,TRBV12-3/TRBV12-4,CASSQNGGNQPQHF,TGTGCCAGCAGCCAAAACGGCGGCAATCAGCCCCAGCATTTT
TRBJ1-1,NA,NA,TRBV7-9,CDSSPTQGKRTEAFF,TGTGACAGCAGCCCTACCCAGGGAAAAAGAACTGAAGCTTTCTTT
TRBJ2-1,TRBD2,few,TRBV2,CASSLRTSQFF,TGTGCCAGCAGTTTAAGGACTAGTCAGTTCTTC
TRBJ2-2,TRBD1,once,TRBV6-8,CASSYRQGTGELFF,TGTGCCAGCAGTTACCGACAGGGGACCGGGGAGCTGTTTTTT
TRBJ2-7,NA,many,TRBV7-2,CASSLKGGSEQYF,TGTGCCAGCAGCTTAAAAGGGGGAAGCGAGCAGTACTTC
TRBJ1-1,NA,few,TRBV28,CASSRRYNQGRDLEAFF,TGTGCCAGCAGTCGACGCTATAACCAGGGTCGGGACCTTGAAGCTTTCTTT
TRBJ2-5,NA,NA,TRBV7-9,CASSLSSLQETQYF,TGTGCCAGCAGCTTAAGCTCTCTCCAAGAGACCCAGTACTTC
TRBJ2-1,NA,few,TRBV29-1,CSVEEGLGGHNEQFF,TGCAGCGTTGAAGAGGGCCTTGGGGGTCACAATGAGCAGTTCTTC
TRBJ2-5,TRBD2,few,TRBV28,CASSWGGGAPIQETQYF,TGTGCCAGCAGTTGGGGCGGGGGGGCCCCTATTCAAGAGACCCAGTACTTC
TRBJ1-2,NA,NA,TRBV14,CASSPRRGTTSNYGYTF,TGTGCCAGCAGCCCCCGCAGGGGCACAACATCTAACTATGGCTACACCTTC
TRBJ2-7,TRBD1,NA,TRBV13,CASKGQGRSEQYF,TGTGCCAGCAAAGGACAGGGAAGAAGCGAGCAGTACTTC
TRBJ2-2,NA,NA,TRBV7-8,CASSETSFPGELFF,TGTGCCAGCAGCGAGACTAGTTTTCCGGGGGAGCTGTTTTTT
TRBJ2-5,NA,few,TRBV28,CASSKRGAGKETQYF,TGTGCCAGCAGTAAGAGGGGGGCCGGGAAAGAGACCCAGTACTTC
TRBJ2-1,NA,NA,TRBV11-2,CASSFLRDTPYNEQFF,TGTGCCAGCAGCTTCCTGCGGGACACCCCCTACAATGAGCAGTTCTTC
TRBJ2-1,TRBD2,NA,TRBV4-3,CASSYPSGAAAEQFF,TGCGCCAGCAGCTACCCTAGCGGGGCGGCTGCAGAGCAGTTCTTC